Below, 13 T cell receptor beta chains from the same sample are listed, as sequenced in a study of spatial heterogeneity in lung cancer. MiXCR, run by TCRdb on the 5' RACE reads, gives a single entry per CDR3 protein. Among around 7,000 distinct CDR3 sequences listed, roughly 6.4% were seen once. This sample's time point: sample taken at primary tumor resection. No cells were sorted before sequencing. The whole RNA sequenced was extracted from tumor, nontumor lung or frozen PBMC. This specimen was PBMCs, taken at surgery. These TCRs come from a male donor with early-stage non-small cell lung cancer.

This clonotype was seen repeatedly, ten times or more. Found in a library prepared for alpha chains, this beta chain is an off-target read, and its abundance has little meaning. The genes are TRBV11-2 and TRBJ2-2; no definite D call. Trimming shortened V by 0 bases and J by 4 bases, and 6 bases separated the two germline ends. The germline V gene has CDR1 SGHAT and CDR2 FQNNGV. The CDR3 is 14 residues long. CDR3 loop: CASSLEEITGELFF. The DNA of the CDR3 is TGTGCCAGCAGCTTAGAAGAGATCACCGGGGAGCTGTTTTTT.

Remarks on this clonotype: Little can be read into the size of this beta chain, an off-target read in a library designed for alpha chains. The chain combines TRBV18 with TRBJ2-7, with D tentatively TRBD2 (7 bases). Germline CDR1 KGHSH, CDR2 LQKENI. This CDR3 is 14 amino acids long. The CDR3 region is CANSPGEGAYEQYV. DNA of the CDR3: TGTGCCAACTCACCCGGGGAGGGGGCCTACGAGCAGTACGTC.

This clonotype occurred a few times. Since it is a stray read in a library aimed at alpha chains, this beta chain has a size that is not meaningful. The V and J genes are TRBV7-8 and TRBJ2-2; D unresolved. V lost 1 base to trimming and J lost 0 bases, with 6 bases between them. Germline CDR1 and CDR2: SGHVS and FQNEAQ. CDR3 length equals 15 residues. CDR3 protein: CASSLVQSNTGELFF. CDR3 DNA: TGTGCCAGCAGCTTAGTACAGTCGAACACCGGGGAGCTGTTTTTT.

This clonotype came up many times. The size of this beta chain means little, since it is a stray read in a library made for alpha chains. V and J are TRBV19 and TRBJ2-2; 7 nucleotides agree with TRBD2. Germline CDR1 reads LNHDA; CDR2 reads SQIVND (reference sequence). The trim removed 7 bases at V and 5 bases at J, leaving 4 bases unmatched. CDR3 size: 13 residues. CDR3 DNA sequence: TGTGCCAGTACCAGGGAGGGGACCGGGGAGCTGTTTTTT. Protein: CASTREGTGELFF.

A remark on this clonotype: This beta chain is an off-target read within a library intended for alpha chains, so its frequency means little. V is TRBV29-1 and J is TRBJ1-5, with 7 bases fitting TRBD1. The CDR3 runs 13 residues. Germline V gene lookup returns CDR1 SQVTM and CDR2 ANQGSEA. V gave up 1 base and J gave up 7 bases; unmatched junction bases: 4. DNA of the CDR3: TGCAGCGTTGAAGTCAGGGGGGGCCAGCCCCAGCATTTT. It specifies CSVEVRGGQPQHF.

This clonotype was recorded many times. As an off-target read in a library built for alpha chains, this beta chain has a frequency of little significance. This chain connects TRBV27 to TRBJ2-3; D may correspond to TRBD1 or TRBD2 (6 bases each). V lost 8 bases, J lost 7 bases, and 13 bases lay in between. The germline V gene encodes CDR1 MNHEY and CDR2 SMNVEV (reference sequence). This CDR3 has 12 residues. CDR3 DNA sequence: TGTGCCAGCGGCTCGCGGGACAATACGCAGTATTTT. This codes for CASGSRDNTQYF.

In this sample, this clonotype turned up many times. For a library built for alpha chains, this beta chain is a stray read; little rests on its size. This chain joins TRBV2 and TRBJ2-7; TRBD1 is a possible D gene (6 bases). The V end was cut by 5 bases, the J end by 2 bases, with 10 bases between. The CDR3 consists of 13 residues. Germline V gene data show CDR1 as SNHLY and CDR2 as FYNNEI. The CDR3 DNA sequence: TGTGCCAGCAGTAGGGACACTGCCTACGAGCAGTACGTC. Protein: CASSRDTAYEQYV.

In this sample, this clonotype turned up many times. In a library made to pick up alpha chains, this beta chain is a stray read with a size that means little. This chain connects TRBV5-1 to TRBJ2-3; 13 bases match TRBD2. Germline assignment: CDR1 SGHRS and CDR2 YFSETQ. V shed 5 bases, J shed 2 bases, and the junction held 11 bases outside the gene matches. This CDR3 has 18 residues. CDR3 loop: CASRTTSGGTISTDTQYF. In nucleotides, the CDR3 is TGCGCCAGCAGAACGACTAGCGGGGGGACAATCTCCACAGATACGCAGTATTTT.

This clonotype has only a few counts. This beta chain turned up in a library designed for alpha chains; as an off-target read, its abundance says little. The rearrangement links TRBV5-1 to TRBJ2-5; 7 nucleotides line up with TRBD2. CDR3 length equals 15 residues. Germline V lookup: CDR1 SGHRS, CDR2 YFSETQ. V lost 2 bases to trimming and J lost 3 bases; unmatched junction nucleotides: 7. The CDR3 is CASSFPASGKETQYF. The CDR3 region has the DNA TGCGCCAGCAGCTTTCCGGCTAGCGGAAAAGAGACCCAGTACTTC.

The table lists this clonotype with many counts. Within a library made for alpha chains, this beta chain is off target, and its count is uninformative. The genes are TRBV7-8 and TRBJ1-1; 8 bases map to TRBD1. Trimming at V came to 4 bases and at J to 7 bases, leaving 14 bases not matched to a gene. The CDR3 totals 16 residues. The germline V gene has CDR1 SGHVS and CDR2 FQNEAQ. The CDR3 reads CASSSEDRVGNGEAFF. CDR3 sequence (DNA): TGTGCCAGCAGCTCAGAGGACAGGGTCGGAAATGGTGAAGCTTTCTTT.

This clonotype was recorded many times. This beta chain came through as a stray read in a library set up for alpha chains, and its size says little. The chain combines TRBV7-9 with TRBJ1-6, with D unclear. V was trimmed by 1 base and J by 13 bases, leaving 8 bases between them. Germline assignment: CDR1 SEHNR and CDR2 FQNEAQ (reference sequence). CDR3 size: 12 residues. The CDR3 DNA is TGTGCCAGCAGCTTAGACCAGGCCCCCCTCCACTTT. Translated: CASSLDQAPLHF.

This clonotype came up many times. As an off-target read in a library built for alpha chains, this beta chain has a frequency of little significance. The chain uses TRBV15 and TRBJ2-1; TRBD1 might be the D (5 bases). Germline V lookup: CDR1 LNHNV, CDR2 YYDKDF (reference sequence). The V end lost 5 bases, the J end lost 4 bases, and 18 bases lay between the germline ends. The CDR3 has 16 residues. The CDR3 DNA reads TGTGCCACCAGCCTGACAGCCCTTCCAACGTACAATGAGCAGTTCTTC. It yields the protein CATSLTALPTYNEQFF.

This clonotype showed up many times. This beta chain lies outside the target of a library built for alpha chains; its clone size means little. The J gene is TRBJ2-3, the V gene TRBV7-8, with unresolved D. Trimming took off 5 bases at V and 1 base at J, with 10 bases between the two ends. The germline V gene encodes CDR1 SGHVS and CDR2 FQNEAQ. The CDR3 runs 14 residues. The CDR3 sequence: CASSGTTGTDTQYF. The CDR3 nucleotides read TGTGCCAGCAGCGGAACAACCGGCACAGATACGCAGTATTTT.